The next 2 T cell receptor beta chains were all read from a single sample in a study of blood T cell repertoires in COVID-19. TCRdb's copy holds only in-frame clones and misses some; the assay was immunoSEQ multiplex PCR. Here the sample spans a few hundred thousand clones, about 82% being singletons. Material: peripheral blood. The source of these receptors is a human donor in a cohort sampled during active COVID-19.

The rearrangement links TRBV24-1 to TRBJ1-5, with D unclear. V was cut by 7 bases and J by 7 bases, with 16 bases left in between. The germline V gene has CDR1 KGHDR and CDR2 SFDVKD. This CDR3 is 14 amino acids long. This chain's CDR3 is CATSSRTGRQPQHF. CDR3 in DNA: TGTGCCACCAGCTCTAGAACCGGTAGGCAGCCCCAGCATTTT.

In nucleotides, the CDR3 is TGTGCCAGCAGTGACTTCCCAGGGGAAAATGAAAAACTGTTTTTT. Its protein product is CASSDFPGENEKLFF. The V call is TRBV6-4, the J call TRBJ1-4; D possibly corresponds to TRBD1 (6 bases). CDR3 length: 15 amino acids. Germline V lookup: CDR1 MRHNA, CDR2 SNTAGT. Trimming took 1 base from V and 5 from J, leaving 11 bases between them.